These 23 T cell receptor beta chains were sequenced from one sample in a study of PD-1 blockade in mismatch repair-deficient tumors. Clones were read by immunoSEQ multiplex PCR, and TCRdb kept only the in-frame ones, dropping some. Of roughly 50,000 clones in the sample, roughly three quarters are singletons; the top ten hold around 3.4%. Source: peripheral blood, taken 4 weeks after starting pembrolizumab. These receptors were collected from an adult with mismatch repair-deficient cancer.

The chain links TRBV18 to TRBJ1-1; D gene uncertain. CDR3 length equals 13 residues. V dropped 2 bases and J dropped 5 bases, with 9 bases sitting between them. Looked up from germline, CDR1 is KGHSH and CDR2 is LQKENI. The CDR3 here is CASSPERTTEAFF. The CDR3 nucleotides read TGTGCCAGCTCACCAGAAAGGACGACTGAAGCTTTCTTT.

The rearrangement links TRBV27 to TRBJ2-1; 14 bases map to TRBD2. Germline values: CDR1 MNHEY, CDR2 SMNVEV (reference sequence). The V and J ends lost 2 bases and 6 bases, in that order; junction bases with no gene match: 0. This CDR3 comprises 15 residues. CDR3 coding DNA: TGTGCCAGCAGTTTAGGGACTAGCGGGAGCAATGAGCAGTTCTTC. It yields the protein CASSLGTSGSNEQFF.

This clone was counted a single time. The CDR3 region has the DNA TGTGCCAGCAGGGACAGGGAATCCTACGAGCAGTACTTC. It codes for CASRDRESYEQYF. This chain uses TRBV25-1 with TRBJ2-7; the match to TRBD1 covers 8 bases. V trimming: 6 bases; J trimming: 1 base; junction bases outside the gene matches: 2. Germline CDR1 is MGHDK and CDR2 is SYGVNS. CDR3 size: 13 residues.

The V gene is TRBV19, the J gene TRBJ1-2, with 7 bases that match TRBD1. V was pared by 5 bases and J by 4 bases, with 10 bases of the junction left unmatched. There are 15 residues in the CDR3. The germline gives CDR1 LNHDA, CDR2 SQIVND (reference sequence). In nucleotides, the CDR3 is TGTGCCAGTAGTCTACCGGGACAGAAACTCTATGGCTACACCTTC. It translates to CASSLPGQKLYGYTF.

CDR3 nucleotide sequence: TGTGCCAGCAGCTTGACAGGGTCTAAAGAGACCCAGTACTTC. Amino acids: CASSLTGSKETQYF. The chain has TRBV5-6 and TRBJ2-5; maybe TRBD1 (6 bases). Germline CDR1 and CDR2: SGHDT and YYEEEE. CDR3 length: 14 amino acids. Trimming left V 1 base short and J 3 bases short, with 10 bases between. Full variable domain (remainder filled in from reference TRBV5-6 and TRBJ2-5): DAGVTQSPTHLIKTRGQQVTLRCSPKSGHDTVSWYQQALGQGPQFIFQYYEEEERQRGNFPDRFSGHQFPNYSSELNVNALLLGDSALYLCASSLTGSKETQYFGPGTRLLVL.

This clone was seen once. The genes are TRBV9 and TRBJ1-3; D gene uncertain. There are 16 residues in the CDR3. Trimming took 0 bases from V and 0 from J, leaving 10 bases between them. Germline CDR1 is SGDLS and CDR2 is YYNGEE. The CDR3 coding sequence is TGTGCCAGCAGCGTAGTATACAGAAGCTCTGGAAACACCATATATTTT. This sequence encodes CASSVVYRSSGNTIYF. Looking up the rest from reference TRBV9 and TRBJ1-3 gives the full variable domain: DSGVTQTPKHLITATGQRVTLRCSPRSGDLSVYWYQQSLDQGLQFLIQYYNGEERAKGNILERFSAQQFPDLHSELNLSSLELGDSALYFCASSVVYRSSGNTIYFGEGSWLTVV.

The rearrangement uses TRBV29-1 and TRBJ2-1, with TRBD2 identical over 8 bases. This CDR3 comprises 15 residues. The germline CDR1 and CDR2 sequences are SQVTM and ANQGSEA. With 6 bases clipped from V and 6 bases from J, the junction kept 13 bases outside the gene matches. DNA for the CDR3: TGCAGCGTCAAAACCGGGACTAGGGGTGGCAATGAGCAGTTCTTC. Its translation is CSVKTGTRGGNEQFF.

This clone was seen more than once but under ten times. J is TRBJ2-1 and V is TRBV4-1; no definite D call. V was cut by 0 bases and J by 5 bases, with 5 bases left in between. Germline loops: CDR1 MGHRA, CDR2 YSYEKL. This CDR3 comprises 13 residues. This chain's CDR3 is CASSQDPHNEQFF. The DNA of the CDR3 is TGCGCCAGCAGCCAAGATCCCCACAATGAGCAGTTCTTC.

This clone has only one observation. The chain uses TRBV12-5 and TRBJ1-5, with D possibly matching TRBD1 (6 bases). V gave up 2 bases and J gave up 0 bases, with 11 bases separating them. The CDR3 is 16 residues long. Per germline, CDR1 LGHNT and CDR2 FRNRAP. The DNA of the CDR3 is TGTGCTAGTGGTTTGCTCGGACAGTATAGCAATCAGCCCCAGCATTTT. Its protein is CASGLLGQYSNQPQHF.

The chain is built from TRBV6-1 and TRBJ2-7; D is possibly TRBD1 (6 bases). This CDR3 comprises 14 residues. V lost 7 bases to trimming and J lost 1 base, with 14 bases between them. Germline loops: CDR1 MNHNS, CDR2 SASEGT. The CDR3 coding sequence is TGTGCCAGCACCAGGACAGCCACTTCCTACGAGCAGTACTTC. This gives the protein CASTRTATSYEQYF.

The CDR3 region has the DNA TGTGCCAGCAGTTTGACTAGCCAGGATGAGCAGTTCTTC. Protein product: CASSLTSQDEQFF. The chain combines TRBV6-1 with TRBJ2-1; 7 nucleotides agree with TRBD2. Germline values: CDR1 MNHNS, CDR2 SASEGT. V was clipped by 5 bases and J by 8 bases; unmatched bases: 6. CDR3 length equals 13 residues.

This clone was observed a few times. This rearrangement joins TRBV2 to TRBJ2-7, with D possibly being TRBD1 (6 bases). The CDR3 length is 14 residues. The germline V gene encodes CDR1 SNHLY and CDR2 FYNNEI. The V and J ends lost 4 bases and 4 bases respectively, with 14 bases between them. CDR3 loop: CASSVRGGPYEQYF. The CDR3 DNA follows: TGTGCCAGCAGTGTCAGGGGCGGGCCGTACGAGCAGTACTTC.

The chain recombines TRBV28 with TRBJ1-2; tentative D call: TRBD1 (5 bases). Per the germline V gene, CDR1 is MDHEN and CDR2 is SYDVKM. Trimming removed 2 bases from V and 4 bases from J, with 20 bases in between. The length of the CDR3 is 17 residues. CDR3 in DNA: TGTGCCAGCAGTTTAAGTAATCGGCAGGGCGGACGCTATGGCTACACCTTC. This gives the protein CASSLSNRQGGRYGYTF.

This chain uses TRBV5-5 with TRBJ2-7, with a possible D match to TRBD1 (7 bases). The CDR3 extends over 13 amino acids. Germline CDR1 and CDR2: SGHKS and YYEKEE (reference sequence). Trimming shortened V by 5 bases and J by 3 bases, and 12 bases separated the two germline ends. The CDR3, as DNA: TGTGCCAGCAGTCTTCAGGGGGGCTACGAGCAGTACTTC. Protein product: CASSLQGGYEQYF.

This clone was counted between two and nine times. The V and J genes are TRBV6-5 and TRBJ2-2; TRBD2 is a possible D gene (6 bases). This CDR3 is built from 14 residues. Germline assignment: CDR1 MNHEY and CDR2 SVGAGI. The V end lost 10 bases, the J end lost 5 bases, and 17 bases lay between the germline ends. This CDR3 is CATAGLSVTGELFF. CDR3 nucleotide sequence: TGTGCCACCGCGGGACTTTCGGTTACCGGGGAGCTGTTTTTT.

V and J are TRBV19 and TRBJ2-2, with D possibly matching TRBD1 (6 bases). The CDR3 spans 15 residues. Trimming cost V 8 bases and J 1 base, with 14 bases left between them. Germline values: CDR1 LNHDA, CDR2 SQIVND (reference sequence). The CDR3 coding sequence is TGTGCCAGTCACCAACCGGGACAGAACACCGGGGAGCTGTTTTTT. As protein: CASHQPGQNTGELFF.

This chain uses TRBV11-3 with TRBJ2-1; perhaps TRBD1 as D (5 bases). Between the trimmed V and J ends, which lost 0 bases and 7 bases, there was a span of 10 bases. Per germline, CDR1 SGHNT and CDR2 YENEEA. The CDR3 has 14 amino acids. This chain's CDR3 is CASSLDAGWNEQFF. CDR3 sequence (DNA): TGTGCCAGCAGCTTAGATGCAGGGTGGAATGAGCAGTTCTTC. The variable domain in full, with the rest retrieved from reference TRBV11-3 and TRBJ2-1, is EAGVVQSPRYKIIEKKQPVAFWCNPISGHNTLYWYLQNLGQGPELLIRYENEEAVDDSQLPKDRFSAERLKGVDSTLKIQPAELGDSAVYLCASSLDAGWNEQFFGPGTRLTVL.

This clone appeared once. The chain joins TRBV4-1 to TRBJ2-7, with D possibly being TRBD2 (7 bases). Deletions cut 6 bases from V and 3 bases from J, with 12 bases between. The CDR3 has 13 amino acids. The germline V gene has CDR1 MGHRA and CDR2 YSYEKL. CDR3 region: CASSEGGVYEQYF. CDR3 coding DNA: TGCGCCAGCAGTGAAGGGGGGGTCTACGAGCAGTACTTC.

The chain carries TRBV10-3 and TRBJ2-1, with D possibly TRBD2 on 6 matching bases. Germline V gives CDR1 ENHRY, CDR2 SYGVKD. This CDR3 region has 17 residues. Between the trimmed V and J ends, which lost 4 bases and 1 base, there was a span of 17 bases. The CDR3 region is CAISGTGTAKSYNEQFF. CDR3 DNA: TGTGCCATCAGTGGAACCGGGACTGCGAAATCCTACAATGAGCAGTTCTTC.

This clone was recorded only once. The chain has TRBV19 and TRBJ2-6, with TRBD1 matching 12 bases. The length of the CDR3 is 19 residues. CDR1 is LNHDA, CDR2 SQIVND, per germline (reference sequence). The J segment lost 1 base and the V segment lost 5 bases, leaving 9 bases of the junction unmatched. The CDR3, as DNA: TGTGCCAGTAGTTCCCCCCCGGGACAGGGGGCATCTGGGGCCAACGTCCTGACTTTC. As protein: CASSSPPGQGASGANVLTF.

The chain joins TRBV7-2 to TRBJ2-7; D is uncertain. Germline loops: CDR1 SGHTA, CDR2 FQGNSA. This CDR3 is 14 amino acids long. V shed 3 bases and J shed 3 bases, with 12 bases lying between them. CDR3 amino acids: CASSFFGRSYEQYF. In DNA form, the CDR3 reads TGTGCCAGCAGCTTTTTCGGCCGGAGCTACGAGCAGTACTTC.

The CDR3 reads CASSEVLDEQFF. The CDR3 nucleotides are TGTGCCAGCAGTGAAGTACTAGATGAGCAGTTCTTC. V usage is TRBV6-1 and J usage is TRBJ2-1; tentative D call: TRBD2 (5 bases). The germline CDR1 and CDR2 sequences are MNHNS and SASEGT. Trimming removed 1 base at V and 8 bases at J, with 6 bases between. The CDR3 totals 12 residues.

Regarding this clone: Since a much larger clone is just one base distant, this may be a read error. This chain links TRBV7-2 with TRBJ1-5, with D uncertain. This CDR3 contains 14 residues. Trimming took off 2 bases at V and 0 bases at J, with 5 bases between the two ends. The germline CDR1 and CDR2 sequences are SGHTA and FQGNSA. The DNA for the CDR3 is TGTGCCAGCAGCTTATCAGATAGCAATCAGCCCCAGCATTTT. It encodes CASSLSDSNQPQHF.